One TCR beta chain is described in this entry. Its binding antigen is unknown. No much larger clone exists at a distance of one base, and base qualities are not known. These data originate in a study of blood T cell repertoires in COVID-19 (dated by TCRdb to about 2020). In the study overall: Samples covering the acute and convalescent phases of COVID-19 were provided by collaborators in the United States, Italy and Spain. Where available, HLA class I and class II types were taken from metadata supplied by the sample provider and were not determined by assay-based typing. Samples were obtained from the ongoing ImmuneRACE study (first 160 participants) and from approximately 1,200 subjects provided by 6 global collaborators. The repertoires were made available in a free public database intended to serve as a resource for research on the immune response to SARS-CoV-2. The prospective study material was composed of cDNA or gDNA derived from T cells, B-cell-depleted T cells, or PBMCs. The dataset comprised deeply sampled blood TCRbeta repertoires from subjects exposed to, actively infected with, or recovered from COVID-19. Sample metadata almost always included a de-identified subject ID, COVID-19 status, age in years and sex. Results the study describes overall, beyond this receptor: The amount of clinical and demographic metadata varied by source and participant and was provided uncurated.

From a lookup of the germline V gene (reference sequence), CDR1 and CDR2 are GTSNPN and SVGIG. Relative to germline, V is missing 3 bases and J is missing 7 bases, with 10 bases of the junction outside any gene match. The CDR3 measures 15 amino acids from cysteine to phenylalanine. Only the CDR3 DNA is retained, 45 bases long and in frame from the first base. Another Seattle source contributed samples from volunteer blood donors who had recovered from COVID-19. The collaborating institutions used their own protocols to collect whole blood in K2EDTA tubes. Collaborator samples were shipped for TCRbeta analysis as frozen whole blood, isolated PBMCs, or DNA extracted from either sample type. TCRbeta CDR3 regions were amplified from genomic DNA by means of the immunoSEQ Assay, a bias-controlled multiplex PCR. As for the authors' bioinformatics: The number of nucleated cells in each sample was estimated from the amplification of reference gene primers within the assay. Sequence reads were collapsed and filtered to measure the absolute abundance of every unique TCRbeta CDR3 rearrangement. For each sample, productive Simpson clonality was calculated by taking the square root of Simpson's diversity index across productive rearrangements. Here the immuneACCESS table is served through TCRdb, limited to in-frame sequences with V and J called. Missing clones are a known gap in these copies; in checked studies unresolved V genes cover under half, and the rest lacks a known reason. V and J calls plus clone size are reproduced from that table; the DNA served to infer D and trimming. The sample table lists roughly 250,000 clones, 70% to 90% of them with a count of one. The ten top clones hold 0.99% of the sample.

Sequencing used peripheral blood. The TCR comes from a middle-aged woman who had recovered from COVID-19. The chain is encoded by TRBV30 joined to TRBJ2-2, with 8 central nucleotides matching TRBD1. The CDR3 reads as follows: CAWSPPDRVGGELFF. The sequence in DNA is TGTGCCTGGAGCCCCCCGGACAGGGTAGGCGGGGAGCTGTTTTTT.